This TCR beta chain derives from a study of shared clonotypes between healthy human individuals. In the study overall: The donor pool was made up of a couple of women and three men aged 18 to 49. For every donor, three CD4 naive, three CD4 memory, two CD8 naive and one CD8 memory plates were used.

CDR3 size: 16 residues. V gave up 4 bases and J gave up 2 bases; unmatched junction bases: 8. Germline CDR1 SGHVS, CDR2 FNYEAQ. Sequencing was at deep level. Clones were sequenced by immunoSEQ multiplex PCR, and TCRdb holds only the in-frame ones, with some missing. Here the sample spans some 300,000 clones, roughly 80% being singletons. Sequenced material: memory CD4+ T cells sorted from blood. Subset of the sample: CD45RA-negative fraction. The clonotype was recovered from a man aged 25 to 45 in good health. This chain joins TRBV7-6 and TRBJ2-1; 7 nucleotides align to TRBD2. CDR3 sequence (DNA): TGTGCCAGCAGCTCGGAAACTAGCGTGACCTACAATGAGCAGTTCTTC. This codes for CASSSETSVTYNEQFF. Drawing the rest from reference TRBV7-6 and TRBJ2-1, the complete variable domain is GAGVSQSPRYKVTKRGQDVALRCDPISGHVSLYWYRQALGQGPEFLTYFNYEAQQDKSGLPNDRFSAERPEGSISTLTIQRTEQRDSAMYRCASSSETSVTYNEQFFGPGTRLTVL.